The 20 T cell receptor beta chains below come from one sample, sequenced in a study of T cells in localized non-small cell lung cancer. Using immunoSEQ multiplex PCR, the repertoire was profiled, and TCRdb retains in-frame clones only, with some absent. The sample records over 50,000 clones, roughly 83% being singletons. The sample consisted of peripheral blood mononuclear cells, taken before any cancer treatment. All receptors come from a man aged 40-75 years with stage III lung adenocarcinoma.

The V gene is TRBV6-1, the J gene TRBJ2-1, with D maybe TRBD2 (7 bases). CDR3 length: 15 amino acids. Germline V gene sequence: CDR1 MNHNS, CDR2 SASEGT. V was cut by 0 bases and J by 5 bases, with 11 bases left in between. In nucleotides, the CDR3 is TGTGCCAGCAGTGAAGCCAGGGAGGGGGACAATGAGCAGTTCTTC. This translates into CASSEAREGDNEQFF.

The chain uses TRBV10-3 and TRBJ1-1; 9 nucleotides agree with TRBD1. CDR3 length: 15 amino acids. V lost 5 bases and J lost 3; bases outside the gene matches: 7. Per the germline V gene, CDR1 is ENHRY and CDR2 is SYGVKD. The DNA of the CDR3 is TGTGCCATCAGTAAACGGACAGGGGCAGACACTGAAGCTTTCTTT. Its protein product is CAISKRTGADTEAFF.

This chain joins TRBV30 and TRBJ2-7; TRBD1 matches 7 bases. This CDR3 is 12 amino acids long. Germline-derived CDR1 and CDR2 are GTSNPN and SVGIG (reference sequence). V lost 4 bases to trimming and J lost 4 bases; unmatched junction nucleotides: 4. Here the CDR3 DNA reads TGTGCCTGGACTCGGACAGGATACGAGCAGTACTTC. It encodes CAWTRTGYEQYF. The complete variable domain, with remaining parts taken from reference TRBV30 and TRBJ2-7, reads SQTIHQWPATLVQPVGSPLSLECTVEGTSNPNLYWYRQAAGRGLQLLFYSVGIGQISSEVPQNLSASRPQDRQFILSSKKLLLSDSGFYLCAWTRTGYEQYFGPGTRLTVT.

This clone appeared once. V is TRBV7-9 and J is TRBJ1-2; 7 positions agree with TRBD1. V shed 4 bases, J shed 2 bases, and the junction held 7 bases outside the gene matches. The length of the CDR3 is 15 residues. CDR1 and CDR2 from the germline V gene are SEHNR and FQNEAQ (reference sequence). CDR3 bases: TGTGCCAGCAGCTCTGGACAGGACCCGAACTATGGCTACACCTTC. Translation: CASSSGQDPNYGYTF.

This CDR3 reads CASNGGNTGELFF. The DNA for the CDR3 is TGCGCCAGCAACGGGGGGAACACCGGGGAGCTGTTTTTT. This sequence joins TRBV10-2 and TRBJ2-2; a weak D match, TRBD2 (6 bases). V was trimmed by 7 bases and J by 1 base, leaving 7 bases between them. The CDR3 sequence is 13 residues long. Looked up from germline, CDR1 is WSHSY and CDR2 is SAAADI.

This chain uses TRBV5-4 with TRBJ2-7; D is undetermined. The CDR3 loop spans 11 amino acids. Looked up from germline, CDR1 is SGHNT and CDR2 is YYREEE (reference sequence). Trimming removed 5 bases at V and 0 bases at J, with 3 bases between. The CDR3 sequence is CASSYSYEQYF. The CDR3 bases are TGTGCCAGCAGTTACTCCTACGAGCAGTACTTC.

V and J are TRBV9 and TRBJ2-6; D remains ambiguous. CDR1 is SGDLS and CDR2 is YYNGEE in the germline V gene. The CDR3 spans 15 residues. With 2 bases removed from V and 0 bases from J, the gap between germline ends came to 6 bases. The CDR3 is CASSVGSSGANVLTF. CDR3 sequence (DNA): TGTGCCAGCAGCGTGGGGTCCTCTGGGGCCAACGTCCTGACTTTC.

This chain uses TRBV7-2 with TRBJ1-1, with D unclear. V dropped 5 bases and J dropped 1 base, with 5 bases sitting between them. This CDR3 spans 12 amino acids. Per the germline V gene, CDR1 is SGHTA and CDR2 is FQGNSA. CDR3 bases: TGTGCCAGCAGCGCGGGGAACACTGAAGCTTTCTTT. It codes for CASSAGNTEAFF.

This clone was picked up a small number of times. The chain recombines TRBV28 with TRBJ2-7; D is uncertain. Trimming pared 3 bases from V and 4 bases from J, leaving 16 bases between. Germline CDR1 MDHEN, CDR2 SYDVKM. This CDR3 region has 15 residues. The CDR3 here is CASSFPTPSAYEQYF. CDR3 DNA: TGTGCCAGCAGTTTTCCCACCCCTTCCGCTTACGAGCAGTACTTC.

V usage is TRBV6-1 and J usage is TRBJ2-5, with D tentatively TRBD1 or TRBD2 (5 bases each). The ends were cut back, 4 bases at V and 2 bases at J, with 11 bases in the middle. CDR3 length equals 14 residues. Germline V gives CDR1 MNHNS, CDR2 SASEGT. The CDR3 sequence: CASSGGRSQETQYF. For the CDR3, the DNA is TGTGCCAGCAGTGGGGGACGTTCTCAAGAGACCCAGTACTTC.

This chain links TRBV5-6 with TRBJ2-7; 10 positions match TRBD2. Per the germline V gene, CDR1 is SGHDT and CDR2 is YYEEEE. V shed 1 base, J shed 3 bases, and the junction held 7 bases outside the gene matches. This CDR3 region has 16 residues. The CDR3: CASSLFFRTSGYEQYF. In DNA, the CDR3 is TGTGCCAGCAGCTTGTTTTTTAGGACTAGCGGCTACGAGCAGTACTTC.

This clone was seen a handful of times. The chain joins TRBV25-1 to TRBJ1-1; D remains unclear. Trimming took off 4 bases at V and 4 bases at J, with 10 bases between the two ends. Germline V gene lookup returns CDR1 MGHDK and CDR2 SYGVNS. This CDR3 has 13 residues. Here the CDR3 DNA reads TGTGCCAGCAGTGCATCCTTGGGCACTGAAGCTTTCTTT. This encodes CASSASLGTEAFF.

The chain employs TRBV18 and TRBJ2-7; D perhaps matches TRBD1 (7 bases). Trimming stripped 6 bases from V and 5 bases from J, with 14 bases between. This CDR3 has 13 residues. The germline V gene has CDR1 KGHSH and CDR2 LQKENI. CDR3 residues: CASSRQGGHEQYF. CDR3 coding DNA: TGTGCCAGCTCTAGACAGGGAGGCCACGAGCAGTACTTC.

J is TRBJ2-5 and V is TRBV6-1, with D perhaps being TRBD1 or TRBD2 (5 bases each). The CDR3 is 15 amino acids. Per germline, CDR1 MNHNS and CDR2 SASEGT. V was shortened by 7 bases and J by 4 bases, with 19 bases between the two germline ends. The CDR3 nucleotides read TGTGCCAGCACTCAAAATTTGGGGGTCGGAGAGACCCAGTACTTC. Encoded protein: CASTQNLGVGETQYF.

This sequence joins TRBV7-9 and TRBJ2-6; D remains ambiguous. This CDR3 has 15 residues. V was trimmed by 4 bases and J by 4 bases, leaving 11 bases between them. Germline V gives CDR1 SEHNR, CDR2 FQNEAQ (reference sequence). CDR3: CASSSVESGANVLTF. The DNA of the CDR3 is TGTGCCAGCAGCTCGGTGGAGAGCGGGGCCAACGTCCTGACTTTC.

This clone has a handful of counts. The V call is TRBV7-2, the J call TRBJ1-4, with D possibly matching TRBD1 (5 bases). The germline V gene has CDR1 SGHTA and CDR2 FQGNSA. The CDR3 has 13 residues. V lost 5 bases and J 7 bases, leaving 11 bases between the germline ends. CDR3 amino acids: CASSTGVGEKLFF. CDR3 nucleotides: TGTGCCAGCAGCACAGGCGTCGGTGAAAAACTGTTTTTT. Filled out from reference TRBV7-2 and TRBJ1-4, the complete variable domain reads GAGVSQSPSNKVTEKGKDVELRCDPISGHTALYWYRQSLGQGLEFLIYFQGNSAPDKSGLPSDRFSAERTGGSVSTLTIQRTQQEDSAVYLCASSTGVGEKLFFGSGTQLSVL.

This rearrangement joins TRBV2 to TRBJ2-5; D is possibly TRBD1 (6 bases). This CDR3 has 14 residues. V was shortened by 5 bases and J by 4 bases, with 14 bases between the two germline ends. Per the germline V gene, CDR1 is SNHLY and CDR2 is FYNNEI. CDR3 loop: CASSPGQAGETQYF. For the CDR3, the DNA is TGTGCCAGCAGTCCGGGACAAGCAGGAGAGACCCAGTACTTC.

The chain uses TRBV4-1 and TRBJ1-3, with D unclear. Deletions cut 1 base from V and 0 bases from J, with 7 bases between. CDR1 and CDR2 from the germline V gene are MGHRA and YSYEKL. The CDR3 has 15 amino acids. The chain's CDR3 is CASSQGENSGNTIYF. Here the CDR3 DNA reads TGCGCCAGCAGCCAAGGTGAAAACTCTGGAAACACCATATATTTT.

This clone was seen many times. The chain uses TRBV27 and TRBJ1-1; D is uncertain. V shed 6 bases and J shed 1 base, with 9 bases lying between them. The CDR3 is 13 residues long. From germline, CDR1 is MNHEY and CDR2 SMNVEV (reference sequence). The CDR3: CASRLSGNTEAFF. The CDR3 region has the DNA TGTGCCAGCAGGCTATCAGGGAACACTGAAGCTTTCTTT.

The chain links TRBV15 to TRBJ2-7, with 8 bases aligning to TRBD2. The CDR3 consists of 17 residues. The V segment lost 2 bases and the J segment 6 bases; nucleotides outside the gene matches: 15. Germline-derived CDR1 and CDR2 are LNHNV and YYDKDF (reference sequence). CDR3 amino acids: CATSRRMTRTSLVEQYF. The CDR3 DNA reads TGTGCCACCAGCAGACGTATGACCAGGACTAGCCTCGTCGAGCAGTACTTC.